The sequence of this T cell receptor (beta chain) was determined in a study of identical twins. TCRdb re-called the 5' RACE reads through MiXCR, storing one row per CDR3 protein. The sample shows about 530,000 distinct CDR3 sequences, about a fifth of them seen only once. The V end was cut by 3 bases, the J end by 3 bases, with 13 bases between. Germline CDR1 MDHEN, CDR2 SYDVKM. The CDR3 totals 15 residues. These data are also associated with another study on yellow fever vaccine responses in identical twins.

Specimen: CD4+ T cells sorted from blood. The TCR originated in a woman in her late teens or twenties in good health. V is TRBV28 and J is TRBJ2-3, with D tentatively TRBD1 or TRBD2 (7 bases each). Written as DNA, the CDR3 is TGTGCCAGCAGTTTCGGGGGGACAGCTACAGATACGCAGTATTTT. Its protein is CASSFGGTATDTQYF.